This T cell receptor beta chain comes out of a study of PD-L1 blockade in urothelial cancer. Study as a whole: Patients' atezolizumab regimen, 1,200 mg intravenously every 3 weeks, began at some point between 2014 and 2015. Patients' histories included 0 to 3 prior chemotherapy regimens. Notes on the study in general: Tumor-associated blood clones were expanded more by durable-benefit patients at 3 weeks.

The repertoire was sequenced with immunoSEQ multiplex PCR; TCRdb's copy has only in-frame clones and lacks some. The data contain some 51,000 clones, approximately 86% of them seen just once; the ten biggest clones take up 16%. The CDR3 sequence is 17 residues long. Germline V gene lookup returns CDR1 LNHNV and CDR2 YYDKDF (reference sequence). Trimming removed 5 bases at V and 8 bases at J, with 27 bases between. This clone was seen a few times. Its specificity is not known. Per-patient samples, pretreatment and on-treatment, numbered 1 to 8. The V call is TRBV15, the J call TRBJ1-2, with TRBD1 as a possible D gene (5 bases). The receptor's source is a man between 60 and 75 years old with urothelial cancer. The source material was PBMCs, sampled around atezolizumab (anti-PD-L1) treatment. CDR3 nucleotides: TGTGCCACCAGCTCAGCGTACAATAGCAGGGCTAAGGGGGGCTACACCTTC. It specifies CATSSAYNSRAKGGYTF.